This T cell receptor beta chain was recorded in a study of T-cell reconstitution after alpha-beta-depleted transplantation in children. This clonotype has at least ten counts. Its antigen remains unidentified. Construction of the TCRbeta library involved unique molecular identifiers. TCRdb analysed the PCR reads with MiXCR anew, one entry per CDR3 protein. The repertoire holds fewer than 250,000 distinct CDR3 sequences, with around 8% as singletons. Study-level results: Alpha-beta T cells about two months after transplant reportedly derived from several hundred expanded graft clones. Counts and diversity of T cells one year after transplant came mostly from newly produced T cells. Certain patients had high TCRbeta diversity at day 60, and it came from recipient T cells and thymic progenitors that survived.

The CDR3 is 14 amino acids. V lost 6 bases, J lost 0 bases, and 4 bases stayed unmatched. CDR1 and CDR2 (germline): MNHNS, SASEGT. V is TRBV6-1 and J is TRBJ2-7; 8 positions agree with TRBD2. The sequence derives from a male patient under 18 who had a stem cell transplant for acute lymphoblastic leukemia, so the T cells may come from the graft donor. The source material was PBMCs, mostly from graft donor cells, sampled 180 days after TCRalphabeta/CD19-depleted stem cell transplant. The DNA for the CDR3 is TGTGCCAGCAGGAGAGCGGGGGTCTCCTACGAGCAGTACTTC. It encodes CASRRAGVSYEQYF.